This TCR beta chain was found in a study of blood T cell repertoires in COVID-19. Turning to the study itself: Samples of COVID-19 (acute and convalescent) were obtained from the United States, Italy and Spain. The analysed material was cDNA or gDNA that came from T cells, B-cell-depleted T cells, or PBMCs.

Trimming removed 3 bases from V and 0 bases from J, with 12 bases in between. The CDR3 sequence is 17 residues long. Germline CDR1 reads SGHVS; CDR2 reads FQNEAQ. Only in-frame clones appear in the TCRdb table, and some are missing; sequencing was by immunoSEQ multiplex PCR. The table has a few hundred thousand clones, about 88% seen once. Patients from Seattle were sampled longitudinally, starting during active infection. The sample consisted of peripheral blood. V and J are TRBV7-8 and TRBJ2-6; perhaps TRBD1 as D (6 bases). The clonotype comes from a woman aged 45-65 years with COVID-19, enrolled during active disease. The CDR3 protein is CASSFRQAVSGANVLTF. The CDR3 nucleotides read TGTGCCAGCAGCTTTCGACAGGCCGTCTCTGGGGCCAACGTCCTGACTTTC.